This T cell receptor (beta chain) was sequenced during a study of blood T cell repertoires in COVID-19. Study at large: The United States, Italy and Spain were the sources of the acute and convalescent COVID-19 samples. From T cells, B-cell-depleted T cells, or PBMCs came the material, which was cDNA or gDNA.

Original handling: By means of reference gene primer amplification, nucleated cell counts were estimated. TCRdb's copy holds only in-frame clones and misses some; the assay was immunoSEQ multiplex PCR. V, J and clone size are those of that table, while D and trimming were read from the DNA. The sample includes 150,000 to 200,000 clones, around 94% of them seen just once. V gave up 4 bases and J gave up 1 base, with 18 bases separating them. Germline-derived CDR1 and CDR2 are SGDLS and YYNGEE. The CDR3 sequence is 18 residues long. The Seattle patients, enrolled during active infection, were followed longitudinally.

V is TRBV9 and J is TRBJ2-6; possible D gene TRBD1, 5 bases. This receptor was identified in a man under 40 with COVID-19, enrolled during active disease. Material: peripheral blood. CDR3 nucleotide sequence: TGTGCCAGCAGCCGACGGAGCAGGGCTGAGTCTGGGGCCAACGTCCTGACTTTC. It specifies CASSRRSRAESGANVLTF.